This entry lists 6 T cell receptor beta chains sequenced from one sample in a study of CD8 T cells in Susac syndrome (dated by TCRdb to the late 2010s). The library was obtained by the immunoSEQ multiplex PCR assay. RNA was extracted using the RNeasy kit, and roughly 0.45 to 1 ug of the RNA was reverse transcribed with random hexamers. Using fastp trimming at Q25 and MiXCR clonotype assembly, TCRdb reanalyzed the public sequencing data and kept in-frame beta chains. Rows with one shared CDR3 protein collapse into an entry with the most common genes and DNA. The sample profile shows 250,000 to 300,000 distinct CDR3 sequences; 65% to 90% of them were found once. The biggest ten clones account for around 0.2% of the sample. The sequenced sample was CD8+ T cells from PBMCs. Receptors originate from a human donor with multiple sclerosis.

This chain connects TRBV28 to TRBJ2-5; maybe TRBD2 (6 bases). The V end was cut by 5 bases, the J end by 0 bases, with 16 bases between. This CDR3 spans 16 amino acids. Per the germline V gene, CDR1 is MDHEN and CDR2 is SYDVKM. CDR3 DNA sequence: TGTGCCAGCAGTCCCTTGGCGGAGGGTAACCAAGAGACCCAGTACTTC. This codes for CASSPLAEGNQETQYF. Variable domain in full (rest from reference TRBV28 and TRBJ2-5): DVKVTQSSRYLVKRTGEKVFLECVQDMDHENMFWYRQDPGLGLRLIYFSYDVKMKEKGDIPEGYSVSREKKERFSLILESASTNQTSMYLCASSPLAEGNQETQYFGPGTRLLVL.

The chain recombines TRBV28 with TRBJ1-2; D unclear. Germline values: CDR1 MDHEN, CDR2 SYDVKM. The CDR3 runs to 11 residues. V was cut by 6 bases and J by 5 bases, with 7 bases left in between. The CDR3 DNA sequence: TGTGCCAGCAGATTGAAGTATGGCTACACCTTC. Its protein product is CASRLKYGYTF.

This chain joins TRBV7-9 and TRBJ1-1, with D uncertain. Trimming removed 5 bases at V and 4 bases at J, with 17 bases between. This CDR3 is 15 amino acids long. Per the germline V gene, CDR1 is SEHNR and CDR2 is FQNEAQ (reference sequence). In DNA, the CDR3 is TGTGCCAGCAGCCTCCCGAGTGGGCTGGGCACTGAAGCTTTCTTT. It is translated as CASSLPSGLGTEAFF.

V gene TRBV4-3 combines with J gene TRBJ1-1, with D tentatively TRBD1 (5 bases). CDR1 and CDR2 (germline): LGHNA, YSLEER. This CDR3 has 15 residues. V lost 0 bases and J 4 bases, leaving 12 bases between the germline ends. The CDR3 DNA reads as TGCGCCAGCAGCCAAGACAAGGGGAGCGGCACTGAAGCTTTCTTT. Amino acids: CASSQDKGSGTEAFF.

This CDR3 is CASSYGATGLETQYF. The CDR3 DNA follows: TGTGCCAGCAGTTACGGCGCGACAGGGTTAGAGACCCAGTACTTC. The V gene is TRBV6-5, the J gene TRBJ2-5; 7 nucleotides align to TRBD1. The trim removed 2 bases at V and 4 bases at J, leaving 7 bases unmatched. This CDR3 is built from 15 residues. Germline V gene data show CDR1 as MNHEY and CDR2 as SVGAGI.

CDR3 DNA: TGTGCCAGCAGCTTAGAGGCGGCTAGCAATCAGCCCCAGCATTTT. Its protein is CASSLEAASNQPQHF. J is TRBJ1-5 and V is TRBV11-2; D not certain. Trimming left V 0 bases short and J 0 bases short, with 6 bases between. The CDR3 sequence is 15 residues long. Germline-derived CDR1 and CDR2 are SGHAT and FQNNGV. Full variable domain (remainder filled in from reference TRBV11-2 and TRBJ1-5): EAGVAQSPRYKIIEKRQSVAFWCNPISGHATLYWYQQILGQGPKLLIQFQNNGVVDDSQLPKDRFSAERLKGVDSTLKIQPAKLEDSAVYLCASSLEAASNQPQHFGDGTRLSIL.